The rows below give T cell receptor beta chains drawn from one sample of a study of blood T cells in healthy people across ages. TCRdb re-called the 5' RACE reads with MiXCR, one entry per CDR3 protein. The sample contains 1 million or so distinct CDR3 sequences, 45% of which appear only once. The sample consisted of blood. These receptors all come from a woman in her sixties or seventies in good health. The CDR3 runs from the conserved cysteine through the conserved F or W. Fields, in order: V gene, J gene, D gene, clone size, CDR3 protein, CDR3 DNA. D genes are given only for firm matches. Size tells how often a clone was seen (once, few, many) or the class of an expanded clone, and some rows leave it out.

>TRBV6-1|TRBJ1-1|.|.
CASSEGGTKAFF
TGTGCCAGCAGTGAAGGGGGGACGAAAGCTTTCTTT
>TRBV28|TRBJ1-2|.|few
CASSLGGPGGYTF
TGTGCCAGCAGTTTAGGGGGACCGGGCGGCTACACCTTC
>TRBV20-1|TRBJ2-5|.|few
CSAPQQRGVGETQYF
TGCAGTGCTCCCCAACAGAGGGGGGTAGGAGAGACCCAGTACTTC
>TRBV4-1|TRBJ2-7|.|few
CASSQVRNEYEQYF
TGCGCCAGCAGCCAAGTTAGGAACGAATACGAGCAGTACTTC
>TRBV3-1|TRBJ2-7|TRBD1|.
CASSQPRDRTYEQYF
TGTGCCAGCAGCCAACCCCGGGACAGAACCTACGAGCAGTACTTC
>TRBV7-9|TRBJ1-2|.|.
CASSLKSGYTF
TGTGCCAGCAGCTTAAAAAGTGGCTACACCTTC
>TRBV12-3/TRBV12-4|TRBJ2-4|.|once
CASMSPYNEQYF
TGTGCCAGCATGTCCCCCTACAATGAGCAGTACTTC
>TRBV19|TRBJ2-1|TRBD2|few
CASSVVGGSFYNEQFF
TGTGCCAGTAGTGTCGTTGGCGGGAGTTTCTACAATGAGCAGTTCTTC
>TRBV7-2|TRBJ1-2|TRBD1|few
CAYKTLPGQDGSASGYTF
TGTGCCTATAAAACTTTACCGGGACAGGACGGTTCCGCGTCTGGCTACACCTTC
>TRBV21-1|TRBJ2-6|.|.
CASSKNDREGANVLTF
TGTGCCAGCAGCAAAAACGACAGGGAGGGGGCCAACGTCCTGACTTTC
>TRBV29-1|TRBJ2-5|.|.
CSDARTETQYF
TGCAGCGACGCTCGGACGGAGACCCAGTACTTC
>TRBV7-2|TRBJ1-1|TRBD1|few
CASSRDRAENTEAFF
TGTGCCAGCAGCCGGGACAGGGCCGAGAACACTGAAGCTTTCTTT
>TRBV7-8|TRBJ1-4|TRBD1|.
CASSQETGWDEKLFF
TGTGCCAGCAGCCAAGAGACAGGGTGGGATGAAAAACTGTTTTTT
>TRBV18|TRBJ1-1|.|.
CASSPRGGWQAFF
TGTGCCAGCTCACCACGCGGGGGGTGGCAAGCTTTCTTT
>TRBV9|TRBJ2-1|TRBD1|.
CASSATGGSSYNEQFF
TGTGCCAGCAGCGCGACAGGGGGGAGCTCCTACAATGAGCAGTTCTTC
>TRBV2|TRBJ1-2|.|.
CASSEKGHGYGYTF
TGTGCCAGCAGTGAAAAGGGCCACGGGTATGGCTACACCTTT
>TRBV28|TRBJ1-1|TRBD1|.
CASSLSRGGGTEAFF
TGTGCCAGCAGTTTATCCAGGGGGGGTGGCACTGAAGCTTTCTTT
>TRBV9|TRBJ2-3|TRBD2|.
CASSVRGKGLAGITDMQYF
TGTGCCAGCAGCGTAAGGGGGAAGGGACTAGCGGGAATCACAGATATGCAGTATTTT
>TRBV10-3|TRBJ2-1|TRBD2|few
CAISESLSSGVYNEQFF
TGTGCCATCAGTGAGTCGTTATCAAGCGGGGTTTACAATGAGCAGTTCTTC
>TRBV28|TRBJ2-3|.|few
CASGRTNTDTQYF
TGTGCCAGCGGCAGAACTAACACAGATACGCAGTATTTT
>TRBV6-5|TRBJ2-3|TRBD2|.
CASSYAGTSGRGTDTQYF
TGTGCCAGCAGTTACGCCGGGACTAGCGGGAGGGGCACAGATACGCAGTATTTT
>TRBV18|TRBJ1-5|.|.
CASSPGTRGQPQHF
TGTGCCAGCTCTCCCGGGACAAGGGGTCAGCCCCAGCATTTT
>TRBV28|TRBJ2-6|.|.
CASSFPGQAASSGANVLTF
TGTGCCAGCAGTTTCCCAGGCCAGGCCGCCAGCTCTGGGGCCAACGTCCTGACTTTC
>TRBV21-1|TRBJ2-1|.|.
CASTPRRGPSSSGYNEQFF
TGTGCCAGCACCCCCAGGCGAGGACCATCTTCTAGCGGATACAATGAGCAGTTCTTC
>TRBV4-1|TRBJ2-3|.|.
CASSQEGPTDTQYF
TGCGCCAGCAGCCAAGAAGGGCCGACAGATACGCAGTATTTT
>TRBV10-3|TRBJ2-5|TRBD2|.
CAISELAGAQETQYF
TGTGCCATCAGTGAGCTAGCGGGAGCTCAGGAGACCCAGTACTTC
>TRBV4-2|TRBJ2-7|.|.
CASSQAQRALGGYEQYF
TGTGCCAGCAGCCAAGCTCAACGGGCACTAGGGGGCTACGAGCAGTACTTC
>TRBV28|TRBJ2-5|TRBD2|.
CASSSSGTSGRGETQYF
TGTGCCAGCAGTTCATCCGGGACTAGCGGGAGAGGAGAGACCCAGTACTTC
>TRBV6-1|TRBJ1-2|.|few
CASSEVRNRDRSGYTF
TGTGCCAGCAGTGAAGTTAGAAACAGGGATCGTTCGGGCTACACCTTC
>TRBV6-1|TRBJ2-7|TRBD1|.
CASSEVRQGATRLLYEQYF
TGTGCCAGCAGTGAAGTTCGGCAGGGGGCGACTCGACTTCTCTACGAGCAGTACTTC
>TRBV29-1|TRBJ1-1|.|.
CSVSYGSNTEAFF
TGCAGCGTTAGTTATGGAAGCAACACTGAAGCTTTCTTT
>TRBV7-2|TRBJ1-2|TRBD1|.
CASSQGGLSNYGHTF
TGTGCCAGCAGCCAGGGGGGTTTATCTAACTATGGCCACACCTTC
>TRBV3-1|TRBJ1-1|TRBD1|.
CATRQGANGAFF
TGTGCCACAAGACAGGGGGCGAATGGAGCTTTCTTT
>TRBV20-1|TRBJ2-7|.|few
CSARAWRGPTEQYF
TGCAGTGCTAGAGCCTGGCGGGGTCCTACGGAGCAGTACTTC
>TRBV7-9|TRBJ1-1|.|few
CASRPRGQLNTEAFF
TGTGCCAGCAGACCCCGGGGGCAGTTGAACACTGAAGCTTTCTTT
>TRBV28|TRBJ1-5|.|.
CASSLRQRNQPQHF
TGTGCCAGCAGTCTTAGACAGCGCAATCAGCCCCAGCATTTT
>TRBV27|TRBJ2-6|.|.
CASRTEGPGANVLTF
TGTGCCAGCCGGACGGAAGGACCCGGGGCCAACGTCCTGACTTTC
>TRBV10-3|TRBJ1-6|.|.
CAIRSDSYNSPLHF
TGTGCCATCAGGTCGGACTCCTATAATTCACCCCTCCACTTT
>TRBV4-1|TRBJ2-5|TRBD1|.
CASSRGTGVKETQYF
TGCGCCAGCAGCCGCGGGACAGGGGTAAAAGAGACCCAGTACTTC
>TRBV12-3/TRBV12-4|TRBJ2-5|.|many
CASSPGQGQETQYF
TGTGCCAGCAGTCCGGGACAAGGGCAAGAGACCCAGTACTTC
>TRBV14|TRBJ1-5|.|.
CASSRVRGRESNQPQHF
TGTGCCAGCAGCCGAGTCAGGGGAAGGGAAAGCAATCAGCCCCAGCATTTT
>TRBV20-1|TRBJ2-3|.|few
CSATEDHGYSDTQYF
TGCAGTGCTACGGAGGACCATGGCTATTCAGATACGCAGTATTTT
>TRBV11-2|TRBJ2-7|.|.
CASSLGATHSYEQYF
TGTGCCAGCAGCTTAGGGGCAACACACTCCTACGAGCAGTACTTC
>TRBV5-4|TRBJ2-1|TRBD2|few
CARPWTSGSSYNEQFF
TGTGCCAGGCCGTGGACTAGCGGGAGCTCCTACAATGAGCAGTTCTTC
>TRBV11-2|TRBJ1-2|.|.
CASSFEGTYGYTF
TGTGCCAGCAGCTTTGAGGGGACCTATGGCTACACCTTC
>TRBV29-1|TRBJ2-3|TRBD1|.
CSGPGQDTDAQYF
TGCAGCGGTCCGGGACAGGACACAGATGCGCAGTATTTT
>TRBV12-3/TRBV12-4|TRBJ1-5|TRBD1|.
CASSLVAGGNQPQHF
TGTGCCAGCAGTTTAGTTGCAGGGGGGAATCAGCCCCAGCATTTT
>TRBV20-1|TRBJ2-4|TRBD2|.
CSARDPRGGAGELAKNIQYF
TGCAGTGCTAGAGACCCCCGGGGAGGAGCGGGGGAACTAGCCAAAAACATTCAGTACTTC
>TRBV10-3|TRBJ2-2|TRBD1|.
CAIGQGAQAGELFF
TGTGCCATCGGGCAGGGGGCACAAGCCGGGGAGCTGTTTTTT
>TRBV7-2|TRBJ2-1|.|.
CASSPSRVHNEQFF
TGTGCCAGCAGCCCAAGTCGGGTTCACAATGAGCAGTTCTTC
>TRBV9|TRBJ2-5|TRBD1|.
CASSETSGTEQYF
TGTGCCAGCAGCGAGACCTCGGGGACAGAGCAGTACTTC
>TRBV9|TRBJ2-7|TRBD1|few
CASSVGQGNEQYF
TGTGCCAGCAGCGTAGGACAGGGTAACGAGCAGTACTTC
>TRBV29-1|TRBJ2-3|.|few
CSAPISGISTQYF
TGCAGCGCTCCGATAAGTGGGATATCGACGCAGTATTTT
>TRBV5-1|TRBJ2-2|TRBD1|.
CASSLEGTGNRGELFF
TGCGCCAGCAGCTTGGAAGGGACAGGGAATCGCGGGGAGCTGTTTTTT
>TRBV5-1|TRBJ2-7|TRBD1|many
CASSLRDRSYEQYF
TGCGCCAGCAGCTTGAGGGACAGATCCTACGAGCAGTACTTC
>TRBV12-3/TRBV12-4|TRBJ1-6|.|.
CASSPGPSPLHF
TGTGCCAGCAGTCCCGGTCCATCACCCCTCCACTTT
>TRBV7-2|TRBJ2-3|TRBD2|few
CASSRTSAPTDTQYF
TGTGCCAGCAGCCGAACTAGCGCGCCCACAGATACGCAGTATTTT
>TRBV10-2|TRBJ1-5|.|.
CASSVGSSNQPQHF
TGCGCCAGCAGTGTGGGCTCGAGCAATCAGCCCCAGCATTTT
>TRBV29-1|TRBJ1-2|TRBD1|few
CSVEVFRGQRGGYTF
TGCAGCGTTGAAGTTTTCAGGGGGCAACGTGGAGGCTACACCTTC